The sequence of this TCR beta chain was determined in a study of CD8 T cells in ankylosing spondylitis. MiXCR, applied by TCRdb to the 5' RACE reads, yields one record per CDR3 protein. The table includes around 770,000 distinct CDR3 sequences, around 11% detected once. Study outcomes and limitations: Clones linked with disease were CD8+ and fairly uncommon in the peripheral blood. The clones that were linked to disease were reported to be significantly enriched in matched synovial fluid samples from ankylosing spondylitis patients. The study identified a TCR beta motif of under 10 highly homologous variants that appeared characteristic of ankylosing spondylitis blood.

This clonotype came up many times. The antigen remains unidentified. Sequenced material: blood, either unsorted or a sorted T cell fraction (not recorded which). This TCR was recovered from a male donor with ankylosing spondylitis.

The CDR3 here is CSSYRGPGNTEAFF. The CDR3 DNA reads TGCAGCTCATATCGAGGGCCCGGGAACACTGAAGCTTTCTTT. V gene TRBV20-1 combines with J gene TRBJ1-1; no definite D call. The CDR3 loop spans 14 amino acids. CDR1 and CDR2 (germline): DFQATT, SNEGSKA (reference sequence).